The rows below give T cell receptor beta chains drawn from one sample of a study of cytomegalovirus exposure and HLA in healthy donors. Libraries were prepared by immunoSEQ multiplex PCR; TCRdb keeps only in-frame clonotypes and omits some of them. The data contain about 180,000 clones, about 84% of them seen just once; the ten biggest clones take up under 5%. Sequenced input: PBMCs. These receptors were taken from a man between 18 and 35 years old in good health and CMV-seronegative. Both conserved end residues are part of each CDR3. A D gene is named only where the DNA matches it firmly. Clone size is given for some rows only: seen once, a few or many times, or a class if the clone is expanded.

CDR3aa	CDR3nt	d_gene	abundance	v_gene	j_gene
CASSGGQNYGYTF	TGCGCCAGCAGCGGGGGACAGAACTATGGCTACACCTTC	TRBD1	.	TRBV5-1	TRBJ1-2
CASSTLLESYNEQFF	TGTGCCAGCAGCACCTTACTAGAGTCATACAATGAGCAGTTCTTC	.	.	TRBV11-3	TRBJ2-1
CATSREAQGPDTQYF	TGTGCCACCAGCAGAGAGGCGCAGGGCCCAGATACGCAGTATTTT	.	few	TRBV15	TRBJ2-3
CASSLRAGQYNSPLHF	TGTGCCAGCAGCTTAAGGGCAGGGCAATATAATTCACCCCTCCACTTT	.	.	TRBV7-6	TRBJ1-6
CASSENRVETQYF	TGTGCCAGCAGTGAGAACAGAGTGGAGACCCAGTACTTC	.	.	TRBV7-2	TRBJ2-5
CASSQGIATFGEQYF	TGCGCCAGCAGCCAAGGAATAGCCACCTTCGGCGAGCAGTACTTC	.	few	TRBV4-3	TRBJ2-7
CASSERGSSYNEQFF	TGCGCCAGCAGTGAAAGAGGAAGCTCCTACAATGAGCAGTTCTTC	.	.	TRBV10-2	TRBJ2-1
CASSSPQGLETQYF	TGCGCCAGCAGCTCACCACAGGGATTGGAGACCCAGTACTTC	.	.	TRBV5-1	TRBJ2-5
CASRLGQQINQPQHF	TGTGCCAGCAGATTAGGACAGCAGATTAATCAGCCCCAGCATTTT	.	.	TRBV6-6	TRBJ1-5
CASGWNPGLAGAKSYEQYF	TGTGCCAGCGGTTGGAACCCGGGACTAGCGGGAGCTAAATCCTACGAGCAGTACTTC	TRBD2	.	TRBV2	TRBJ2-7
CSSSLQETQYF	TGTTCCAGCAGCCTACAAGAGACCCAGTACTTC	.	.	TRBV7-9	TRBJ2-5
CASSLRGSPLHF	TGTGCCAGCAGCCTCCGGGGATCACCCCTCCACTTT	.	.	TRBV2	TRBJ1-6
CASSPRGGGGYTF	TGTGCCAGCAGCCCCCGCGGTGGTGGTGGCTACACCTTC	.	.	TRBV7-8	TRBJ1-2
CASSLRRTGGDQPQHF	TGTGCCAGCAGTCTACGACGGACAGGGGGTGATCAGCCCCAGCATTTT	TRBD1	.	TRBV27	TRBJ1-5
CASTPAAGGLSYNEQFF	TGTGCCAGCACTCCCGCGGCGGGAGGTCTCTCGTACAATGAGCAGTTCTTC	TRBD2	.	TRBV9	TRBJ2-1
CASSLRPSGRSPYNEQFF	TGTGCCAGCAGCTTACGGCCTAGCGGGAGATCCCCCTACAATGAGCAGTTCTTC	TRBD2	.	TRBV11-2	TRBJ2-1
CASSVTGQPNQPQHF	TGTGCCAGTAGCGTGACTGGACAGCCAAATCAGCCCCAGCATTTT	.	.	TRBV19	TRBJ1-5
CASNVEEGAGELFF	TGTGCCAGCAACGTCGAGGAAGGGGCCGGGGAGCTGTTTTTT	.	.	TRBV2	TRBJ2-2
CASSYFTGGGNEQFF	TGTGCCAGCAGTTACTTTACAGGGGGTGGCAATGAGCAGTTCTTC	TRBD1	.	TRBV6-5	TRBJ2-1
CASSQAGGGGTEAFF	TGTGCCAGCAGCCAAGCGGGGGGAGGAGGCACTGAAGCTTTCTTT	.	.	TRBV14	TRBJ1-1
CASSLTADTQYF	TGTGCCAGCAGCCTGACAGCAGATACGCAGTATTTT	.	.	TRBV5-6	TRBJ2-3
CASSHGQGNAGNTIYF	TGTGCCAGCAGCCACGGACAGGGGAACGCTGGAAACACCATATATTTT	TRBD1	.	TRBV7-6	TRBJ1-3
CSSSSLSYEQYF	TGTTCCAGCAGCTCCCTATCCTACGAGCAGTACTTC	.	once	TRBV7-9	TRBJ2-7
CASSLAVGPGEAGPDTQYF	TGTGCCAGCAGCTTAGCGGTGGGACCGGGAGAAGCGGGTCCAGATACGCAGTATTTT	.	.	TRBV7-9	TRBJ2-3
CASSRYGGEKLFF	TGCGCCAGCAGCCGGTACGGGGGGGAAAAACTGTTTTTT	.	.	TRBV5-1	TRBJ1-4
CASSFNPHVQGAPSSGANVLTF	TGTGCCAGCAGCTTCAACCCACACGTTCAAGGGGCTCCTAGCTCTGGGGCCAACGTCCTGACTTTC	.	.	TRBV21-1	TRBJ2-6
CASSEAQGGAGELFF	TGTGCCAGCAGTGAAGCGCAAGGGGGAGCTGGGGAGCTGTTTTTT	.	.	TRBV6-1	TRBJ2-2
CASSLVKLAGVETQYF	TGTGCCAGCAGCTTAGTTAAGCTAGCGGGAGTAGAGACCCAGTACTTC	TRBD2	.	TRBV7-2	TRBJ2-5
CASSPRPGEPQHF	TGTGCCAGCAGCCCCAGACCGGGGGAGCCCCAGCATTTT	.	.	TRBV7-3	TRBJ1-5
CASSTLESGNTIYF	TGTGCCAGTAGTACTTTGGAGTCTGGAAACACCATATATTTT	.	few	TRBV19	TRBJ1-3
CASSLGFGRTSGISTDTQYF	TGTGCCAGCAGTTTGGGTTTTGGTAGAACTAGCGGGATTAGCACAGATACGCAGTATTTT	TRBD2	.	TRBV28	TRBJ2-3
CASSLYLQGRGTEAFF	TGTGCCAGCAGCTTATACCTACAAGGAAGGGGCACTGAAGCTTTCTTT	.	.	TRBV7-2	TRBJ1-1
CASSYFGTSGSYEQYF	TGTGCCAGCAGTTACTTTGGGACTAGCGGGTCCTACGAGCAGTACTTC	TRBD2	.	TRBV6-5	TRBJ2-7
CASSAGTGGGYTF	TGCGCCAGCAGCGCCGGGACAGGGGGCGGCTACACCTTC	TRBD1	once	TRBV5-1	TRBJ1-2
CASSQTYNEQFF	TGTGCCAGCTCCCAGACCTACAATGAGCAGTTCTTC	.	.	TRBV9	TRBJ2-1
CASSQTNSATSSYNEQFF	TGTGCCAGCAGCCAAACGAACTCCGCGACTAGCTCCTACAATGAGCAGTTCTTC	.	.	TRBV16	TRBJ2-1
CASSGPGQGGEKLFF	TGCGCCAGCAGCGGACCGGGACAGGGAGGCGAAAAACTGTTTTTT	TRBD1	.	TRBV5-1	TRBJ1-4
CASSLEGQRNTEAFF	TGCGCCAGCAGCTTGGAGGGACAGCGGAACACTGAAGCTTTCTTT	TRBD1	.	TRBV5-1	TRBJ1-1
CSASQGTNQPQHF	TGCAGCGCTTCCCAGGGTACCAATCAGCCCCAGCATTTT	.	.	TRBV29-1	TRBJ1-5
CASSISPGQGFWGELFF	TGTGCCAGTAGTATTTCCCCGGGACAGGGGTTTTGGGGGGAGCTGTTTTTT	TRBD1	.	TRBV19	TRBJ2-2
CASSREGGQLNTEAFF	TGTGCCAGCAGCCGGGAAGGGGGACAGTTGAACACTGAAGCTTTCTTT	TRBD1	.	TRBV7-8	TRBJ1-1
CASSLGLAGAPDTQYF	TGTGCCAGCAGCTTGGGACTAGCGGGAGCCCCAGATACGCAGTATTTT	TRBD2	.	TRBV5-4	TRBJ2-3
CASSLAISGPSTDTQYF	TGTGCCAGCAGCTTGGCCATTAGCGGGCCTAGCACAGATACGCAGTATTTT	TRBD2	.	TRBV5-4	TRBJ2-3
CASRARGGEQYF	TGTGCCAGCAGGGCCCGGGGTGGAGAGCAGTACTTC	.	.	TRBV27	TRBJ2-7
CASSSSRGRENTGELFF	TGTGCCAGCAGCTCGTCCAGGGGGCGCGAAAACACCGGGGAGCTGTTTTTT	TRBD1	.	TRBV7-9	TRBJ2-2
CASSRQAPYHEQFF	TGTGCCAGCAGCCGACAGGCCCCCTACCATGAGCAGTTCTTC	.	.	TRBV6-1	TRBJ2-1
CATCPGATNEKLFF	TGTGCCACCTGTCCGGGGGCAACTAATGAAAAACTGTTTTTT	.	.	TRBV25-1	TRBJ1-4
CASSAGTGRSYWGF	TGTGCCAGCAGCGCCGGGACAGGGAGATCATATTGGGGCTTC	TRBD1	.	TRBV2	TRBJ1-2
CASSLGDRNTEAFF	TGTGCCAGCAGCTTGGGGGACAGAAACACTGAAGCTTTCTTT	TRBD1	.	TRBV5-6	TRBJ1-1
CASTLTTGDEQYF	TGTGCCAGCACCCTGACAACCGGGGACGAGCAGTACTTC	.	.	TRBV28	TRBJ2-7
CASSLAQGGSGTDTQYF	TGTGCCAGCAGCTTAGCGCAGGGCGGTTCCGGCACAGATACGCAGTATTTT	.	.	TRBV11-1	TRBJ2-3
CASIFGVQYF	TGTGCCAGCATTTTTGGAGTCCAGTACTTC	.	.	TRBV2	TRBJ2-5
CASSRDRGPTDTQYF	TGTGCCAGCAGCCGGGACAGGGGGCCGACAGATACGCAGTATTTT	TRBD1	.	TRBV6-6	TRBJ2-3
CASSLTTYEQYF	TGCGCCAGCAGCTTGACAACCTACGAGCAGTACTTC	.	.	TRBV5-1	TRBJ2-7
CASSVDSTSGSFSYNEQFF	TGTGCCAGCAGCGTAGATTCTACTAGCGGGAGCTTCTCCTACAATGAGCAGTTCTTC	TRBD2	.	TRBV9	TRBJ2-1
CASSGKWTGKGETQYF	TGTGCCAGCAGCGGAAAGTGGACAGGGAAGGGGGAGACCCAGTACTTC	TRBD1	.	TRBV7-8	TRBJ2-5
CASSKVGLSFEQYF	TGTGCCAGCAGTAAAGTGGGCCTATCCTTCGAGCAGTACTTC	.	.	TRBV27	TRBJ2-7
CASSNYGGMNTEAFF	TGTGCCAGTAGTAATTACGGGGGAATGAACACTGAAGCTTTCTTT	.	.	TRBV19	TRBJ1-1
CASSQVVRGSPNEKLFF	TGCGCCAGCAGCCAAGTGGTCAGGGGATCGCCTAATGAAAAACTGTTTTTT	.	few	TRBV4-1	TRBJ1-4
CASSEIQGDQPQHF	TGTGCCAGCAGTGAAATACAGGGCGATCAGCCCCAGCATTTT	.	.	TRBV2	TRBJ1-5